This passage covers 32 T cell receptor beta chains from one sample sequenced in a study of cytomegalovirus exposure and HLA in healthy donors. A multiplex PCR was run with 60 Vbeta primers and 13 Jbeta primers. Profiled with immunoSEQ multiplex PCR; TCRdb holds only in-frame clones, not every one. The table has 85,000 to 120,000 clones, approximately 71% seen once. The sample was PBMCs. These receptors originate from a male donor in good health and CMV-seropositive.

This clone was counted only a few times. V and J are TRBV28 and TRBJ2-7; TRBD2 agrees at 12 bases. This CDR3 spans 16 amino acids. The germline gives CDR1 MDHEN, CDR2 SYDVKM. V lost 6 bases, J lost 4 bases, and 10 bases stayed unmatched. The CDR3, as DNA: TGTGCCAGCAGCTCCCCGACTAGCGGGAGTTCATACGAGCAGTACTTC. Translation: CASSSPTSGSSYEQYF.

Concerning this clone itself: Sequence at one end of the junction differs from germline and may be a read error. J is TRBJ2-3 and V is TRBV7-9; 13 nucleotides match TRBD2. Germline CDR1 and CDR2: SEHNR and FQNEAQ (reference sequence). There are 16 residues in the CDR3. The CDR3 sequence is CSSSRTSGSGADTQYF. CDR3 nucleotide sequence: TGTTCCAGCAGTCGGACTAGCGGGAGCGGAGCAGATACGCAGTATTTT.

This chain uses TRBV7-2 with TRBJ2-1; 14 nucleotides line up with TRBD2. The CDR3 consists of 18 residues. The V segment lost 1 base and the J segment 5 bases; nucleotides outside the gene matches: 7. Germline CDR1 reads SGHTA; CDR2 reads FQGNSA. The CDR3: CASSLEGTSGRFNNEQFF. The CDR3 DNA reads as TGTGCCAGCAGCTTAGAAGGGACTAGCGGGAGATTCAACAATGAGCAGTTCTTC.

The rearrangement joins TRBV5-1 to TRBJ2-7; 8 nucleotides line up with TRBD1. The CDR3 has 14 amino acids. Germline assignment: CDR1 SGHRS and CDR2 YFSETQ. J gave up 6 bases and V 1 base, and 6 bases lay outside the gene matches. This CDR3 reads CASSLRQGASEQYF. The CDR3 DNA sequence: TGCGCCAGCAGCTTGAGGCAGGGGGCCTCCGAGCAGTACTTC.

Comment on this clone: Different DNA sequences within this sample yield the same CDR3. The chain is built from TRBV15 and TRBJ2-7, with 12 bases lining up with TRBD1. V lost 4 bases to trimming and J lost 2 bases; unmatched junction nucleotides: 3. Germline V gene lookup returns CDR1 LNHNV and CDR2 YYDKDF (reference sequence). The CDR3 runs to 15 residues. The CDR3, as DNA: TGTGCCACCAGCAAGCGGGACAGGGGGCCCTACGAGCAGTACTTC. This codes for CATSKRDRGPYEQYF.

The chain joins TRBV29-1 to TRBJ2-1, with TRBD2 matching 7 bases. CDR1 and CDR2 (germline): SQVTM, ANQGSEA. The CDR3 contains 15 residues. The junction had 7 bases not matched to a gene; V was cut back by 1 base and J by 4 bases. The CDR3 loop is CSVEASWGGYNEQFF. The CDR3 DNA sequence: TGCAGCGTTGAAGCCAGTTGGGGGGGGTACAATGAGCAGTTCTTC.

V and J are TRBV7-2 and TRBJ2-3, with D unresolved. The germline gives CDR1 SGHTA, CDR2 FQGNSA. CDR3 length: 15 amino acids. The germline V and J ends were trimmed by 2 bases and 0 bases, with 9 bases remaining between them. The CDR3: CASSLISSSTDTQYF. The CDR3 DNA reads TGTGCCAGCAGCTTAATCTCGAGTAGCACAGATACGCAGTATTTT.

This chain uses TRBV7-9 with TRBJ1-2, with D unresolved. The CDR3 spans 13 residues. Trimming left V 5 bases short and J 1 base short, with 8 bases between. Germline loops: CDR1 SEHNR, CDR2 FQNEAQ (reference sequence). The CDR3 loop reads CASSANFNYGYTF. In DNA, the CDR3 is TGTGCCAGCAGCGCGAACTTTAACTATGGCTACACCTTC.

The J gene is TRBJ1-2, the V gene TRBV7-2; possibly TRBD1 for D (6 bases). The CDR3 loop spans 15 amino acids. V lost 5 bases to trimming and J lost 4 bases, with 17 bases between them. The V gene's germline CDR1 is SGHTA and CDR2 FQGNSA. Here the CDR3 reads CASSPYGQSFYGYTF. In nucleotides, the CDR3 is TGTGCCAGCAGCCCGTACGGACAGAGCTTCTATGGCTACACCTTC.

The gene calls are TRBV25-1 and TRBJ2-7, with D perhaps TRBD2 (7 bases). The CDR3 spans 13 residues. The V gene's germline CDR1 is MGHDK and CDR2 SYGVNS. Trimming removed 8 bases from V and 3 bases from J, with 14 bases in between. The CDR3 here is CASGRGGLYEQYF. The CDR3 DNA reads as TGTGCCAGCGGGCGCGGGGGCCTCTACGAGCAGTACTTC.

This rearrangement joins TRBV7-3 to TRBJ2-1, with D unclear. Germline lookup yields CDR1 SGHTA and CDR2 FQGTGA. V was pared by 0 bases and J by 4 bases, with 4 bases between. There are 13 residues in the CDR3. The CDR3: CASSLTQYNEQFF. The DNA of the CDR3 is TGTGCCAGCAGCTTAACGCAGTACAATGAGCAGTTCTTC.

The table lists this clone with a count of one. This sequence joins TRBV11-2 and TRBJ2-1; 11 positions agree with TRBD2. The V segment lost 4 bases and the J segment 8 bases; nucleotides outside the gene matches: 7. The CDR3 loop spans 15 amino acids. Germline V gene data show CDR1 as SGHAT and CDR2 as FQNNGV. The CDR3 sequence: CASSSLAGGPDEQFF. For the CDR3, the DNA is TGTGCCAGCAGCTCATTAGCGGGAGGGCCGGATGAGCAGTTCTTC.

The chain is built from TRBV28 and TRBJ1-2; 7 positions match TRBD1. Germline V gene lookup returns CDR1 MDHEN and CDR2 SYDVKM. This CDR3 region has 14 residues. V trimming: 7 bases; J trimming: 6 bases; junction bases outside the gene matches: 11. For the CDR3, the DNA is TGTGCCAGCATGGTACTACAGGGGCGGAATGGCTACACCTTC. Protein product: CASMVLQGRNGYTF.

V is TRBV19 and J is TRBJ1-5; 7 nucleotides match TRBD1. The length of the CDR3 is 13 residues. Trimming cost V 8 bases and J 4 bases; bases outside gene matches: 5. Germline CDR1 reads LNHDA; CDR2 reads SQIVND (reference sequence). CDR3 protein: CASGDSLNQPQHF. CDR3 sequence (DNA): TGTGCCAGTGGGGACAGTCTTAATCAGCCCCAGCATTTT.

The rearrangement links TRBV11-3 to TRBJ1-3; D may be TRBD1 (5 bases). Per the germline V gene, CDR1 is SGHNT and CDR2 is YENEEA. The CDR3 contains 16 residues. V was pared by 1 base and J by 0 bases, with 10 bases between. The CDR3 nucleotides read TGTGCCAGCAGCTTAGGGACGGACACCTCTGGAAACACCATATATTTT. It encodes CASSLGTDTSGNTIYF.

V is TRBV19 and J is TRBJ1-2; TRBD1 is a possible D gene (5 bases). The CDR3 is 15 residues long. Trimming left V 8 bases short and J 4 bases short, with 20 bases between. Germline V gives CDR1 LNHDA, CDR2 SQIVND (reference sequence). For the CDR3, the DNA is TGTGCCAGTCGCATAGGACACCTCCTCCTCTATGGCTACACCTTC. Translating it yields CASRIGHLLLYGYTF.

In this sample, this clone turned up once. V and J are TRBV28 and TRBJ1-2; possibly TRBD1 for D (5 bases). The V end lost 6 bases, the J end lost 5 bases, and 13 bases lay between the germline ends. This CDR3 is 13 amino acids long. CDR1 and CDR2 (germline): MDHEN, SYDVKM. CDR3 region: CASRGLDQYGYTF. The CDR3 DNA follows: TGTGCCAGCAGGGGGCTCGATCAATATGGCTACACCTTC.

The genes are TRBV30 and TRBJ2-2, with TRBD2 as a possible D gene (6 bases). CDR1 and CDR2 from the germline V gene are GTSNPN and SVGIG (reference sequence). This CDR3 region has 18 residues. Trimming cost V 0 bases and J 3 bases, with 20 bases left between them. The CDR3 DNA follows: TGTGCCTGGAGTGTAAAGGACTACCCGCCCGCGGACACCGGGGAGCTGTTTTTT. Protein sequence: CAWSVKDYPPADTGELFF.

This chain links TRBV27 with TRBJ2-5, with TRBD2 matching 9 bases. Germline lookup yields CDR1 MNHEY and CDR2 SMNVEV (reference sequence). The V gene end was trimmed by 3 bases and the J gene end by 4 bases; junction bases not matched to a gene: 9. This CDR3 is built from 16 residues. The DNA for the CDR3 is TGTGCCAGCAGTTTTTCAGGGCTAGCGGGATCAGAGACCCAGTACTTC. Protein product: CASSFSGLAGSETQYF.

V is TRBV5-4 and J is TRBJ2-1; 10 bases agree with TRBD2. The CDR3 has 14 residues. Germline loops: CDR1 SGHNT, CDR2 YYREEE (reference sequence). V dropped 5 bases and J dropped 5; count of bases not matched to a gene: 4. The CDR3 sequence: CASRLGLADNEQFF. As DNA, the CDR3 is TGTGCCAGCAGGCTAGGACTAGCGGACAATGAGCAGTTCTTC.

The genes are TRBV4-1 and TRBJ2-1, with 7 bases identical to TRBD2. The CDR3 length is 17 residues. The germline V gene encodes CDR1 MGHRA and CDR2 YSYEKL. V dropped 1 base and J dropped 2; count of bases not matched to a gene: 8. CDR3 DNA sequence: TGCGCCAGCAGCCAAGTCCCCTCTAGCGGTACCTACAATGAGCAGTTCTTC. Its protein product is CASSQVPSSGTYNEQFF.

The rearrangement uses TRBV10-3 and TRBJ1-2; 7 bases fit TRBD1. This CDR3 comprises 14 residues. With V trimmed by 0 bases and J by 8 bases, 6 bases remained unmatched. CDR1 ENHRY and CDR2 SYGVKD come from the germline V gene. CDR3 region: CAISESETGNGYTF. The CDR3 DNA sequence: TGTGCCATCAGTGAGTCCGAGACAGGGAACGGCTACACCTTC.

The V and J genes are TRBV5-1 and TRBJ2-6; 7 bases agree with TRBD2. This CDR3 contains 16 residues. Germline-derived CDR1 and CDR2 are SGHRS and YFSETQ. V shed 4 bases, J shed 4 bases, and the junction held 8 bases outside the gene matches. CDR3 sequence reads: CASSPRLAPGANVLTF. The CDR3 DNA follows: TGCGCCAGCAGCCCCAGACTAGCCCCCGGGGCCAACGTCCTGACTTTC.

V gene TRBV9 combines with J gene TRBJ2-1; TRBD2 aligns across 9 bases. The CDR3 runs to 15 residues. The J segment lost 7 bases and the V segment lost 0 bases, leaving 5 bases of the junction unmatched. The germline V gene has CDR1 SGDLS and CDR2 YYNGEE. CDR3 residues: CASSVGGRASNEQFF. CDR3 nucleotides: TGTGCCAGCAGCGTAGGCGGGAGGGCCTCAAATGAGCAGTTCTTC. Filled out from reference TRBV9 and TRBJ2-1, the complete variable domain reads DSGVTQTPKHLITATGQRVTLRCSPRSGDLSVYWYQQSLDQGLQFLIQYYNGEERAKGNILERFSAQQFPDLHSELNLSSLELGDSALYFCASSVGGRASNEQFFGPGTRLTVL.

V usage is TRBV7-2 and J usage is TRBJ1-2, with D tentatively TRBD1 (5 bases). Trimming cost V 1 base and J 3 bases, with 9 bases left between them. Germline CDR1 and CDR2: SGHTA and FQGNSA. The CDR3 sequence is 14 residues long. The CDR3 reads CASSLGGAYYGYTF. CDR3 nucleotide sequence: TGTGCCAGCAGCTTAGGGGGCGCATACTATGGCTACACCTTC. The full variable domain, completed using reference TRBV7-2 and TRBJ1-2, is GAGVSQSPSNKVTEKGKDVELRCDPISGHTALYWYRQSLGQGLEFLIYFQGNSAPDKSGLPSDRFSAERTGGSVSTLTIQRTQQEDSAVYLCASSLGGAYYGYTFGSGTRLTVV.

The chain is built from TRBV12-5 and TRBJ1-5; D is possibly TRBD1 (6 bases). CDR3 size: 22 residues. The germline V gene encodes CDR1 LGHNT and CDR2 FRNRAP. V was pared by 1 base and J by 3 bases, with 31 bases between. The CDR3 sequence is CASGLEGGKNGGPQETNQPQHF. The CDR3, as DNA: TGTGCTAGTGGTTTGGAAGGGGGAAAAAATGGGGGACCACAAGAAACCAATCAGCCCCAGCATTTT. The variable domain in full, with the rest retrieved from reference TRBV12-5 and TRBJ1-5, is DARVTQTPRHKVTEMGQEVTMRCQPILGHNTVFWYRQTMMQGLELLAYFRNRAPLDDSGMPKDRFSAEMPDATLATLKIQPSEPRDSAVYFCASGLEGGKNGGPQETNQPQHFGDGTRLSIL.

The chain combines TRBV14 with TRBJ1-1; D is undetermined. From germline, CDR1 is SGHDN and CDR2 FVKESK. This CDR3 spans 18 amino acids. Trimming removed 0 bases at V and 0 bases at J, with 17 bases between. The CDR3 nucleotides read TGTGCCAGCAGCCAAGAAATACGACTGGGAGTCATGAACACTGAAGCTTTCTTT. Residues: CASSQEIRLGVMNTEAFF.

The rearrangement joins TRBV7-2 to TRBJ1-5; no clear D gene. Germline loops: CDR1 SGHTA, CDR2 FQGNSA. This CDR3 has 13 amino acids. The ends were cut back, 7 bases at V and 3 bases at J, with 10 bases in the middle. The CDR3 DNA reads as TGTGCCAGCACCCTACAGTCCAATCAGCCCCAGCATTTT. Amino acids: CASTLQSNQPQHF. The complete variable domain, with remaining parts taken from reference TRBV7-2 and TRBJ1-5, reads GAGVSQSPSNKVTEKGKDVELRCDPISGHTALYWYRQSLGQGLEFLIYFQGNSAPDKSGLPSDRFSAERTGGSVSTLTIQRTQQEDSAVYLCASTLQSNQPQHFGDGTRLSIL.

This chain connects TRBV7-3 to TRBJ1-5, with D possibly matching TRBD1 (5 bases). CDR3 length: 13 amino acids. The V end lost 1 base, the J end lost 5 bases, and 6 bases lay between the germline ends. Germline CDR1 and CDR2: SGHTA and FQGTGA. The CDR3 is CASSLMGHQPQHF. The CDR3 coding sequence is TGTGCCAGCAGCTTAATGGGGCATCAGCCCCAGCATTTT.

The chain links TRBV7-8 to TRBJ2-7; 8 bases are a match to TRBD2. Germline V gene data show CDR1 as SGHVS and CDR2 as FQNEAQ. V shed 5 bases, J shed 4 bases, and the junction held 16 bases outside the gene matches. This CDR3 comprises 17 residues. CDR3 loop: CASSHRAGGTSYYEQYF. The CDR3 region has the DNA TGTGCCAGCAGCCACCGCGCGGGAGGTACCTCCTATTACGAGCAGTACTTC.

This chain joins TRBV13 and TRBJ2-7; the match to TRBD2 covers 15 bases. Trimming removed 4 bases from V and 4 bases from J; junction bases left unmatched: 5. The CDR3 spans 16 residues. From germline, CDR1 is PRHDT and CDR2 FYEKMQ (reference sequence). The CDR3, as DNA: TGTGCCAGCAGCTCCCGGACTAGCGGGAGGGAGTACGAGCAGTACTTC. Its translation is CASSSRTSGREYEQYF.

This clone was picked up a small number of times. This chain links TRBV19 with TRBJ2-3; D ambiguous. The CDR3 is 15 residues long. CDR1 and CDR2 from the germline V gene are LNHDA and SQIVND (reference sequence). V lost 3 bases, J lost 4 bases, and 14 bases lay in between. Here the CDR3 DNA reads TGTGCCAGTAGTATGGCCCCCCGGAGTGCAGATACGCAGTATTTT. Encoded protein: CASSMAPRSADTQYF.